This passage covers 23 T cell receptor beta chains from one sample sequenced in a study of cytomegalovirus exposure and HLA in healthy donors. 13 Jbeta primers and 60 Vbeta primers were used for the PCR. The assay was immunoSEQ multiplex PCR, and TCRdb's table has in-frame clones only and misses some. In the table there are about 99,000 clones, approximately 66% of which are singletons. The specimen was PBMCs. The receptors were gathered from a woman between 45 and 60 years old in good health and CMV-seronegative.

The rearrangement uses TRBV18 and TRBJ2-7; 8 bases are shared with TRBD2. Germline V gene lookup returns CDR1 KGHSH and CDR2 LQKENI. Trimming took 0 bases from V and 6 from J; bases not matched to a gene: 10. This CDR3 comprises 16 residues. For the CDR3, the DNA is TGTGCCAGCTCACCACCTAATGGACTAGCTTTAAGCGAGCAGTACTTC. Amino acid sequence: CASSPPNGLALSEQYF.

The chain couples TRBV10-3 to TRBJ2-2, with 9 bases that match TRBD1. This CDR3 has 14 residues. CDR1 is ENHRY, CDR2 SYGVKD, per germline. J was trimmed by 4 bases and V by 9 bases; bases with no gene match: 6. Written as DNA, the CDR3 is TGTGCCATTCAACAGGGGGCGGGCACCGGGGAGCTGTTTTTT. Its protein product is CAIQQGAGTGELFF.

The CDR3 is CASSYSGSSTDTQYF. The CDR3 DNA is TGTGCCAGCAGTTATAGCGGGTCTAGCACAGATACGCAGTATTTT. V gene TRBV6-6 combines with J gene TRBJ2-3; 7 positions agree with TRBD2. The J segment lost 0 bases and the V segment lost 3 bases, leaving 3 bases of the junction unmatched. Germline CDR1 MNHNY, CDR2 SVGAGI (reference sequence). The CDR3 is 15 residues long.

The rearrangement joins TRBV9 to TRBJ2-1; 10 positions match TRBD2. V lost 4 bases, J lost 7 bases, and 11 bases stayed unmatched. Germline-derived CDR1 and CDR2 are SGDLS and YYNGEE. The CDR3 is 16 residues long. CDR3 loop: CASSTRGLAGANEQFF. DNA for the CDR3: TGTGCCAGCAGCACCCGGGGTCTAGCGGGAGCTAATGAGCAGTTCTTC.

The chain employs TRBV4-3 and TRBJ2-1, with TRBD1 matching over 8 bases. V lost 2 bases to trimming and J lost 3 bases; unmatched junction nucleotides: 3. There are 15 residues in the CDR3. In germline, CDR1 is LGHNA, CDR2 YSLEER. In DNA form, the CDR3 reads TGCGCCAGCAGCCAATTAACAGGGGGCTACAATGAGCAGTTCTTC. Its translation is CASSQLTGGYNEQFF.

This sequence joins TRBV19 and TRBJ2-2, with D uncertain. Deletions cut 5 bases from V and 4 bases from J, with 8 bases between. Germline lookup yields CDR1 LNHDA and CDR2 SQIVND (reference sequence). The CDR3 sequence is 13 residues long. CDR3 protein: CASSPRSTGELFF. For the CDR3, the DNA is TGTGCCAGTAGTCCGAGGTCCACCGGGGAGCTGTTTTTT. Using reference TRBV19 and TRBJ2-2 for the parts outside the CDR3, the full variable domain is DGGITQSPKYLFRKEGQNVTLSCEQNLNHDAMYWYRQDPGQGLRLIYYSQIVNDFQKGDIAEGYSVSREKKESFPLTVTSAQKNPTAFYLCASSPRSTGELFFGEGSRLTVL.

The chain couples TRBV19 to TRBJ2-1, with D unresolved. Germline V gene data show CDR1 as LNHDA and CDR2 as SQIVND (reference sequence). V was pared by 2 bases and J by 4 bases, with 12 bases between. The CDR3 consists of 15 residues. The CDR3 here is CASSITGGAYNEQFF. CDR3 DNA sequence: TGTGCCAGTAGTATAACCGGTGGAGCGTACAATGAGCAGTTCTTC.

J is TRBJ1-4 and V is TRBV7-9; no clear D. Per the germline V gene, CDR1 is SEHNR and CDR2 is FQNEAQ (reference sequence). Between the trimmed V and J ends, which lost 3 bases and 0 bases, there was a span of 5 bases. The length of the CDR3 is 14 residues. In DNA, the CDR3 is TGTGCCAGCAGCTTCGTAGCAACTAATGAAAAACTGTTTTTT. This gives the protein CASSFVATNEKLFF.

The genes are TRBV6-1 and TRBJ1-5; tentative D call: TRBD1 (6 bases). Trimming took 2 bases from V and 0 from J, leaving 14 bases between them. The germline gives CDR1 MNHNS, CDR2 SASEGT. CDR3 length: 17 residues. The CDR3 sequence: CASSEHRASYSNQPQHF. CDR3 DNA: TGTGCCAGCAGTGAACACAGGGCGTCGTATAGCAATCAGCCCCAGCATTTT.

This clone showed up just once. This chain uses TRBV6-4 with TRBJ2-2, with 7 bases matching TRBD1. The J segment lost 6 bases and the V segment lost 3 bases, leaving 1 base of the junction unmatched. In germline, CDR1 is MRHNA, CDR2 SNTAGT. This CDR3 has 13 residues. The CDR3 region has the DNA TGTGCCAGCAGTGAGACAGGGCCCGGGGAGCTGTTTTTT. Translation gives CASSETGPGELFF.

This clone was counted a few times. This chain links TRBV10-3 with TRBJ1-2; 8 positions agree with TRBD1. V lost 2 bases to trimming and J lost 3 bases; unmatched junction nucleotides: 8. From germline, CDR1 is ENHRY and CDR2 SYGVKD. This CDR3 is built from 16 residues. CDR3 in DNA: TGTGCCATCAGTGAGGAATGGACAGGGAGGGACTATGGCTACACCTTC. Its protein is CAISEEWTGRDYGYTF.

The chain has TRBV7-2 and TRBJ2-1; 9 nucleotides align to TRBD2. V dropped 3 bases and J dropped 8; count of bases not matched to a gene: 8. The germline gives CDR1 SGHTA, CDR2 FQGNSA. This CDR3 spans 15 amino acids. CDR3 nucleotides: TGTGCCAGCAGCTTTGTGGCGGGAGGGCCCGATGAGCAGTTCTTC. This encodes CASSFVAGGPDEQFF.

The rearrangement joins TRBV6-6 to TRBJ1-2; D gene ambiguous. CDR1 is MNHNY and CDR2 is SVGAGI in the germline V gene (reference sequence). With 6 bases removed from V and 3 bases from J, the gap between germline ends came to 8 bases. The length of the CDR3 is 12 residues. CDR3 sequence reads: CASSPNDYGYTF. CDR3 bases: TGTGCCAGCAGCCCCAATGACTATGGCTACACCTTC.

The chain employs TRBV9 and TRBJ1-3; maybe TRBD1 (5 bases). V was clipped by 0 bases and J by 0 bases, with 10 bases between them. The length of the CDR3 is 16 residues. Looked up from germline, CDR1 is SGDLS and CDR2 is YYNGEE. The chain's CDR3 is CASSVATDISGNTIYF. For the CDR3, the DNA is TGTGCCAGCAGCGTAGCTACGGACATCTCTGGAAACACCATATATTTT.

The genes are TRBV6-5 and TRBJ1-6, with TRBD1 identical over 7 bases. V shed 4 bases, J shed 7 bases, and the junction held 4 bases outside the gene matches. The germline V gene has CDR1 MNHEY and CDR2 SVGAGI. The CDR3 length is 14 residues. Written as DNA, the CDR3 is TGTGCCAGCAGTTTTTTACAGGGGAATTCACCCCTCCACTTT. It specifies CASSFLQGNSPLHF.

This chain joins TRBV5-4 and TRBJ1-1, with 8 bases fitting TRBD1. Germline V gives CDR1 SGHNT, CDR2 YYREEE (reference sequence). The V and J ends lost 4 bases and 1 base, in that order; junction bases with no gene match: 6. The CDR3 runs to 15 residues. The CDR3 nucleotides are TGTGCCAGCAGCCCGAAGGACAGGGAGAACACTGAAGCTTTCTTT. Translated, it gives CASSPKDRENTEAFF.

The V and J genes are TRBV7-9 and TRBJ1-2, with TRBD1 as a possible D gene (5 bases). CDR3 length: 12 amino acids. Germline lookup yields CDR1 SEHNR and CDR2 FQNEAQ (reference sequence). V was pared by 5 bases and J by 6 bases, with 10 bases between. CDR3 region: CASSLQGNGYTF. CDR3 nucleotide sequence: TGTGCCAGCAGCCTGCAGGGAAATGGCTACACCTTC.

The chain uses TRBV11-1 and TRBJ2-5, with TRBD2 matching over 11 bases. The J call is in doubt because the DNA end fits TRBJ2-7 better. The CDR3 loop spans 15 amino acids. Germline loops: CDR1 SGHAT, CDR2 FQDESV (reference sequence). The CDR3 is CASSTSGRLSYEQYF. The CDR3 DNA reads as TGTGCCAGCAGCACTAGCGGGAGACTCTCCTACGAGCAGTACTTC.

The rearrangement joins TRBV19 to TRBJ1-5; D perhaps matches TRBD1 (5 bases). The CDR3 contains 21 residues. Looked up from germline, CDR1 is LNHDA and CDR2 is SQIVND (reference sequence). V lost 10 bases and J 2 bases, leaving 36 bases between the germline ends. The CDR3 bases are TGTGCCACGACCCCCCGGAGTCAGGGCGATAATTTCCGGAGGGGCAATCAGCCCCAGCATTTT. Translation: CATTPRSQGDNFRRGNQPQHF.

This clone occurred once. The V call is TRBV4-3, the J call TRBJ2-2, with D unclear. V was clipped by 0 bases and J by 6 bases, with 5 bases between them. Germline V gene data show CDR1 as LGHNA and CDR2 as YSLEER. This CDR3 has 13 amino acids. The CDR3 is CASSQDRSGELFF. The CDR3 region has the DNA TGCGCCAGCAGCCAAGACAGGTCCGGGGAGCTGTTTTTT.

The V call is TRBV7-9, the J call TRBJ1-1, with D hard to call. CDR1 SEHNR and CDR2 FQNEAQ come from the germline V gene (reference sequence). The CDR3 has 14 amino acids. V was cut by 1 base and J by 1 base, with 7 bases left in between. Written as DNA, the CDR3 is TGTGCCAGCAGCTTAGATCGGGGGAACACTGAAGCTTTCTTT. Residues: CASSLDRGNTEAFF.

The chain recombines TRBV29-1 with TRBJ2-3; the D gene is possibly TRBD2 (5 bases). CDR3 length: 13 amino acids. Between the trimmed V and J ends, which lost 3 bases and 4 bases, there was a span of 11 bases. The germline gives CDR1 SQVTM, CDR2 ANQGSEA. CDR3: CSVEKDFSDTQYF. CDR3 DNA: TGCAGCGTTGAGAAGGACTTTTCAGATACGCAGTATTTT.

This clone was observed a few times. The chain links TRBV9 to TRBJ2-5, with 16 positions matching TRBD2. In germline, CDR1 is SGDLS, CDR2 YYNGEE. This CDR3 comprises 18 residues. Trimming removed 4 bases from V and 4 bases from J; junction bases left unmatched: 10. CDR3 nucleotides: TGTGCCAGCAGCTTGGGACTAGCGGGAGGGCCCCGATCAGAGACCCAGTACTTC. Translated, it gives CASSLGLAGGPRSETQYF.